The 13 T cell receptor beta chains below all came from one sample that was sequenced in a study of cytomegalovirus exposure and HLA in healthy donors. Primers included in the PCR were 60 Vbeta and 13 Jbeta primers. TCRdb's table, derived via immunoSEQ multiplex PCR, lists solely in-frame clones and lacks some. Among 100,000 to 150,000 clones, roughly four fifths were seen once, and the ten largest hold about 7.5%. Sequencing was done on a sample of PBMCs. The receptors here all came from a woman in her forties or fifties in good health and CMV-seropositive.

The rearrangement uses TRBV7-9 and TRBJ2-1; the match to TRBD1 covers 8 bases. Germline trimming cut 2 bases from V and 3 bases from J; bases unmatched to any gene: 6. CDR1 and CDR2 from the germline V gene are SEHNR and FQNEAQ (reference sequence). The CDR3 loop spans 16 amino acids. The CDR3 loop is CASSLRSGGHYNEQFF. The CDR3 nucleotides are TGTGCCAGCAGCTTAAGATCAGGGGGCCACTACAATGAGCAGTTCTTC.

Written as DNA, the CDR3 is TGTGCCAGCAGCTTAACAAGTCGAAACACCATATATTTT. Translated, it gives CASSLTSRNTIYF. The rearrangement joins TRBV7-2 to TRBJ1-3; D is undetermined. V was pared by 2 bases and J by 5 bases, with 7 bases between. The CDR3 sequence is 13 residues long. Germline V gene data show CDR1 as SGHTA and CDR2 as FQGNSA.

J is TRBJ2-3 and V is TRBV2; D ambiguous. The germline V gene encodes CDR1 SNHLY and CDR2 FYNNEI. Trimming left V 10 bases short and J 3 bases short, with 14 bases between. The CDR3 runs to 13 residues. CDR3: CATLPERTDTQYF. CDR3 DNA: TGTGCCACTCTTCCAGAGAGGACAGATACGCAGTATTTT.

This chain connects TRBV6-5 to TRBJ2-3; D may be TRBD2 (5 bases). This CDR3 comprises 15 residues. The germline CDR1 and CDR2 sequences are MNHEY and SVGAGI. The ends were cut back, 0 bases at V and 2 bases at J, with 9 bases in the middle. This chain's CDR3 is CASSYSGVPTDTQYF. The CDR3 DNA follows: TGTGCCAGCAGTTACTCGGGAGTTCCCACAGATACGCAGTATTTT.

This clone was detected only once. The rearrangement uses TRBV10-3 and TRBJ2-3, with D possibly being TRBD2 (6 bases). Germline V CDR1 and CDR2: ENHRY, SYGVKD. Deletions cut 3 bases from V and 1 base from J, with 11 bases between. The CDR3 has 15 residues. CDR3 residues: CAISDGGRGTDTQYF. Here the CDR3 DNA reads TGTGCCATCAGTGATGGGGGGAGAGGCACAGATACGCAGTATTTT.

Notes on this clone: Compared with germline, one end of the junction differs, possibly owing to a read error. The CDR3 coding sequence is TGTTCCAGCAGCTTCAGGTCGCAGTATTTT. Translating gives CSSSFRSQYF. The chain carries TRBV7-9 and TRBJ2-3; D not resolved. CDR1 and CDR2 from the germline V gene are SEHNR and FQNEAQ (reference sequence). The CDR3 is 10 amino acids.

The genes are TRBV27 and TRBJ1-1; D not resolved. Germline lookup yields CDR1 MNHEY and CDR2 SMNVEV (reference sequence). Trimming shortened V by 2 bases and J by 7 bases, and 14 bases separated the two germline ends. The CDR3 has 14 amino acids. Here the CDR3 reads CASSLDPGESEAFF. The CDR3 region has the DNA TGTGCCAGCAGTTTAGATCCGGGTGAGAGTGAAGCTTTCTTT.

The V call is TRBV6-6, the J call TRBJ2-7; possible D gene TRBD1, 5 bases. Germline CDR1 reads MNHNY; CDR2 reads SVGAGI (reference sequence). V was pared by 5 bases and J by 3 bases, with 14 bases between. CDR3 length: 14 residues. The CDR3 bases are TGTGCCAGCAGTCCGACAGAAGGGGTCTACGAGCAGTACTTC. It yields the protein CASSPTEGVYEQYF.

The rearrangement links TRBV27 to TRBJ2-1; possible D gene TRBD2, 6 bases. Trimming removed 7 bases at V and 6 bases at J, with 16 bases between. In germline, CDR1 is MNHEY, CDR2 SMNVEV (reference sequence). CDR3 length equals 14 residues. CDR3 bases: TGTGCCAGCAAAAGGGGCGGGGTCGGCAATGAGCAGTTCTTC. It codes for CASKRGGVGNEQFF.

The V gene is TRBV4-2, the J gene TRBJ2-3, with 12 positions matching TRBD2. CDR1 is LGHNA and CDR2 is YNFKEQ in the germline V gene. The J segment lost 5 bases and the V segment lost 4 bases, leaving 7 bases of the junction unmatched. This CDR3 comprises 16 residues. The CDR3 sequence is CASSPASGGAVDTQYF. CDR3 in DNA: TGTGCCAGCAGCCCTGCTAGCGGGGGGGCCGTAGATACGCAGTATTTT.

The chain combines TRBV28 with TRBJ2-3; 7 positions agree with TRBD1. Germline loops: CDR1 MDHEN, CDR2 SYDVKM. The CDR3 loop spans 14 amino acids. V lost 8 bases, J lost 0 bases, and 5 bases stayed unmatched. DNA for the CDR3: TGTGCCAGCCATGCCAGGGGGAGCACAGATACGCAGTATTTT. Translating it yields CASHARGSTDTQYF. Together with reference TRBV28 and TRBJ2-3, the CDR3 gives the full variable domain: DVKVTQSSRYLVKRTGEKVFLECVQDMDHENMFWYRQDPGLGLRLIYFSYDVKMKEKGDIPEGYSVSREKKERFSLILESASTNQTSMYLCASHARGSTDTQYFGPGTRLTVL.

The chain employs TRBV18 and TRBJ2-7; tentative D call: TRBD1 (6 bases). The V end lost 2 bases, the J end lost 0 bases, and 14 bases lay between the germline ends. The CDR3 sequence is 16 residues long. Germline CDR1 and CDR2: KGHSH and LQKENI. The CDR3 DNA sequence: TGTGCCAGCTCACCAACGAGGACAGCTAGCTCCTACGAGCAGTACTTC. As protein: CASSPTRTASSYEQYF.

In this sample, this clone turned up a few times. The chain uses TRBV7-2 and TRBJ2-6; no clear D. The length of the CDR3 is 18 residues. Germline V gene lookup returns CDR1 SGHTA and CDR2 FQGNSA. The V and J ends lost 3 bases and 2 bases respectively, with 17 bases between them. The CDR3 sequence is CASSFGFRASAGANVLTF. The CDR3 coding sequence is TGTGCCAGCAGCTTTGGCTTCCGCGCCAGCGCTGGGGCCAACGTCCTGACTTTC.